The sequence of this T cell receptor (beta chain) was determined in a study of human T cells and chemical hapten exposure (dated by TCRdb to the early 2020s). With regard to the full study: For sensitization, 2% DPC in acetone was applied to an approximately 2 cm by approximately 2 cm area of upper inner arm skin. Throughout the approximately 24-week study period, patients were also given weekly therapeutic DPC doses on the scalp. Patch testing was performed on the upper back with Finn chambers containing 0.01% DPC, and the patch tests were scored after 6 days according to International Contact Dermatitis Research Group standards. The mostly female patient cohort included alopecia areata with under or over 50% scalp involvement, alopecia totalis and alopecia universalis. Libraries were pooled for sequencing, and variation in per-sample TCR yields was attributed mainly to small differences in library volumes within the pool. In alopecia patients, the study followed how the peripheral blood TCR repertoire changed in vivo over primary and secondary sensitization to diphenylcyclopropenone (DPC), a hapten. Blood samples were taken from patients before sensitization (week 0) and at 2, 6 and about 24 weeks after DPC sensitization. Blood for TCR sequencing was provided by twenty-nine alopecia patients at one to four time points (pre-sensitization, 2, 6 and 24 weeks).

This clonotype was counted once. Its antigen specificity is not known. Within one base of it there is no much larger clone, and no base qualities were kept. One read represents weak support. Libraries were constructed by RACE. Sequencing was performed on a NextSeq 500. Library preparation attached unique molecular identifiers to individual cDNA molecules for quantitative, reproducible TCR counting. From each blood RNA sample, both TCR alpha and TCR beta chains were sequenced. The original methods were these. Samples had a median of about 90,000 TCRs, with a range from roughly 23,224 to 700,000. V, J and CDR3 annotation of the TCR reads was performed with the Decombinator software suite. To make PS versus PT1 abundance plots, every sample was subsampled to the same number of TCRs (28,000). Expanded TCRs were defined as absent before sensitization and observed at least eight times at the 2-week time point. TCRdb applied fastp at Q25 and MiXCR to the public reads, then kept only in-frame beta chains. Each CDR3 protein gets just one entry, which takes the most common genes and DNA from the rows behind it. TCRdb's processing, not the authors' own work, is the source of the V and J calls. The sample records fewer than 400,000 distinct CDR3 sequences, 5.5% to 8% of which are singletons. The ten largest clonotypes hold 7.5% to 9% of the sample.

Broader findings and caveats from the paper: Significantly more large CDR3 similarity clusters were formed by expanded TCRs than by pre-sensitization or healthy control sets, consistent with antigen-driven responses. Repeated subsampling changed both the strength of the expansion versus patch-test correlation and the threshold at which the correlation became significant. No change with DPC sensitization was found in the number of TCRs above 1 in 1000 frequency, and no evidence of global repertoire structure alterations was found. Because every patient had alopecia, a presumed autoimmune disease, the patients' immune response might differ from that of healthy individuals. Patch test score was positively correlated with the number of PT1 expanded TCRs, with significance at thresholds 8, 16 and 32 but not at 4.

This specimen's time point label, per the study, means: patch test 1, 2 weeks after DPC sensitization. What the treatment or condition label conveys for this sample: therapeutic diphenylcyclopropenone sensitization with weekly scalp DPC. At every patch-test visit, the blood draw took place before the patch test was put on. Eligible patients were aged 18 to 70, diagnosed with alopecia, deemed suitable for DPC therapy, and excluded if pregnant. Total RNA was extracted from unfractionated whole blood collected in Tempus Blood RNA tubes. This TCR derives from a woman under 30 with alopecia areata. Some clones in this sample may be carry-over from other donors' samples. Sequencing was performed on whole blood, taken in connection with sensitization to the hapten diphenylcyclopropenone (DPC).

The base sequence is TGTGCCAGCACCCGAGGACAGCCTGAAGCTTTCTTT. This sequence encodes CASTRGQPEAFF. The chain uses TRBV6-2 or TRBV6-3 and TRBJ1-1; a tentative D match to TRBD1 spans 6 bases. Sequences MNHEY (CDR1) and SVGEGT (CDR2) are obtained from the germline V gene. V is clipped by 7 bases and J by 6 bases, and the sequence between their germline boundaries is 12 bases long. Including the terminal cysteine and phenylalanine, the CDR3 comprises 12 residues. The kept DNA is CDR3 alone, 36 bases in frame from the first base.